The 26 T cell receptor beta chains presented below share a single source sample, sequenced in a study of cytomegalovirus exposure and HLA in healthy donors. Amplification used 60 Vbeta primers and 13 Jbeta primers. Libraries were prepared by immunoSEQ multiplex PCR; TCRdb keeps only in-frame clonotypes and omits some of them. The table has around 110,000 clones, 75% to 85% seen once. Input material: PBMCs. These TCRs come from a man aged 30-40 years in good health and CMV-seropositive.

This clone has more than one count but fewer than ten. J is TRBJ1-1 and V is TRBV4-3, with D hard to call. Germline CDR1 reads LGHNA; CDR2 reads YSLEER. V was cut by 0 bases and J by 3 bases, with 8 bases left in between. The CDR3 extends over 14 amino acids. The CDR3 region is CASSQEWRHTEAFF. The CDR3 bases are TGCGCCAGCAGCCAAGAGTGGAGGCACACTGAAGCTTTCTTT.

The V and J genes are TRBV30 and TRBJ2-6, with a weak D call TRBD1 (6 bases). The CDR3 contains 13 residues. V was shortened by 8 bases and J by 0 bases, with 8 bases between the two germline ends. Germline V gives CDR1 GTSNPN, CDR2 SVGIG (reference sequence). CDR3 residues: CARQVSGANVLTF. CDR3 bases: TGTGCCAGACAGGTCTCTGGGGCCAACGTCCTGACTTTC. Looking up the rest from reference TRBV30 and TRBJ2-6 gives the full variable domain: SQTIHQWPATLVQPVGSPLSLECTVEGTSNPNLYWYRQAAGRGLQLLFYSVGIGQISSEVPQNLSASRPQDRQFILSSKKLLLSDSGFYLCARQVSGANVLTFGAGSRLTVL.

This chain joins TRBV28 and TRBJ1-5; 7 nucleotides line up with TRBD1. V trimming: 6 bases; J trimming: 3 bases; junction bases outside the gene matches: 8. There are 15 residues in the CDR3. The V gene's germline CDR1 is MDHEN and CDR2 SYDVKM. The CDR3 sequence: CASSVRGTANQPQHF. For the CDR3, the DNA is TGTGCCAGCAGCGTTAGGGGGACAGCCAATCAGCCCCAGCATTTT.

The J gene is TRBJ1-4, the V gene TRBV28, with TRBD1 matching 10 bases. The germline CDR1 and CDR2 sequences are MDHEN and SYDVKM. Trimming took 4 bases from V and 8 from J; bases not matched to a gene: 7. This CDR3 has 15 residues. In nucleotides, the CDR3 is TGTGCCAGCAGTTATCCGGGACAGGGGTCGGAAAAACTGTTTTTT. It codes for CASSYPGQGSEKLFF.

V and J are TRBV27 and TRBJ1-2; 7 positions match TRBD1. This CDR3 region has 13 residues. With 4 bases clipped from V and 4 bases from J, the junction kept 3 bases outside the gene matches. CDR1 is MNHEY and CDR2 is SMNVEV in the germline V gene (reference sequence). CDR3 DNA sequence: TGTGCCAGCAGTTCCGGGACAGTCTATGGCTACACCTTC. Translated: CASSSGTVYGYTF.

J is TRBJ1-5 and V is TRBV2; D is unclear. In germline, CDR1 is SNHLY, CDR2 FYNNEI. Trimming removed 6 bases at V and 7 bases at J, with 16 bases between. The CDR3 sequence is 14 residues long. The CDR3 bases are TGTGCCAGCAGCGAGACCGGGTTTCGGCAGCCCCAGCATTTT. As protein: CASSETGFRQPQHF.

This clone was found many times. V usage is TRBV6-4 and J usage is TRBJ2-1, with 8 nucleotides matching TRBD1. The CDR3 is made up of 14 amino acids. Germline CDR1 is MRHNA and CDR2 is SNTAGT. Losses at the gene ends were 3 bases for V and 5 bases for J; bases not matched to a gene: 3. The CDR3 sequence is CASSEQGVNNEQFF. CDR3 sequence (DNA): TGTGCCAGCAGTGAACAGGGGGTAAACAATGAGCAGTTCTTC.

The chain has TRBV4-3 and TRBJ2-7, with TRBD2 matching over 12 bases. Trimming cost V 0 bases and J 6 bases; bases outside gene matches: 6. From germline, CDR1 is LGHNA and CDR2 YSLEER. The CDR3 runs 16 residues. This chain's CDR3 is CASSQDRLAGVSEQYF. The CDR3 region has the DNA TGCGCCAGCAGCCAAGATAGACTAGCGGGAGTCAGCGAGCAGTACTTC.

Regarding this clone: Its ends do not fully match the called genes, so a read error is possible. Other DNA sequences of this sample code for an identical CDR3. Here the CDR3 reads CASSLTGPDTQYF. In DNA, the CDR3 is TGTGCCAGCAGCCTAACGGGCCCAGATACGCAGTATTTT. V is TRBV7-3 and J is TRBJ2-3; D gene uncertain. CDR1 is SGHTA and CDR2 is FQGTGA in the germline V gene. The CDR3 totals 13 residues.

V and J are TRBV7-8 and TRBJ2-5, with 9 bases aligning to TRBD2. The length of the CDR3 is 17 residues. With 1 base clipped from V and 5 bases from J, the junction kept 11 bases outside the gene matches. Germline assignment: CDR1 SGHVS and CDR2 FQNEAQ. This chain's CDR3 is CASSLDLMAGGRETQYF. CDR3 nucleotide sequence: TGTGCCAGCAGCTTAGATCTGATGGCGGGGGGGCGGGAGACCCAGTACTTC. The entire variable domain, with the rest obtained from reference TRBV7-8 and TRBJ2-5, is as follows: GAGVSQSPRYKVAKRGQDVALRCDPISGHVSLFWYQQALGQGPEFLTYFQNEAQLDKSGLPSDRFFAERPEGSVSTLKIQRTQQEDSAVYLCASSLDLMAGGRETQYFGPGTRLLVL.

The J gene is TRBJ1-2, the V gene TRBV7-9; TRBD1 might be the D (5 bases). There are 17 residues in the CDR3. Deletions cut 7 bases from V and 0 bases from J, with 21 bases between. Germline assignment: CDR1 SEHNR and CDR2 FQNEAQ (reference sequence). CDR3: CASTTMPQGATNYGYTF. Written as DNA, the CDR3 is TGTGCCAGCACCACAATGCCCCAGGGCGCCACTAACTATGGCTACACCTTC.

CDR3 loop: CATRRQGLYEQYF. CDR3 nucleotides: TGTGCCACGCGGAGACAGGGGTTGTACGAGCAGTACTTC. The rearrangement joins TRBV6-1 to TRBJ2-7; 8 bases fit TRBD1. Unmatched junction bases numbered 9, after V lost 10 bases and J lost 4 bases. The CDR3 spans 13 residues. Germline-derived CDR1 and CDR2 are MNHNS and SASEGT.

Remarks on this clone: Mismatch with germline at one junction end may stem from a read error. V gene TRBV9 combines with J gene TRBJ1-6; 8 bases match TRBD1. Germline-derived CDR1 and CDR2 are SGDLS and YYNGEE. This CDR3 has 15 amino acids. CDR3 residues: CASSFRTGSNPPLHF. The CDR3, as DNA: TGTGCCAGCAGCTTTCGGACAGGGTCTAATCCACCCCTCCACTTT.

The CDR3 nucleotides read TGTGCCACCGGGGTCAGTATATACGAGCAGTACTTC. Translating gives CATGVSIYEQYF. The chain uses TRBV11-2 and TRBJ2-7; a possible D gene is TRBD2 (5 bases). Trimming pared 10 bases from V and 4 bases from J, leaving 14 bases between. The CDR3 is 12 amino acids. Germline lookup yields CDR1 SGHAT and CDR2 FQNNGV.

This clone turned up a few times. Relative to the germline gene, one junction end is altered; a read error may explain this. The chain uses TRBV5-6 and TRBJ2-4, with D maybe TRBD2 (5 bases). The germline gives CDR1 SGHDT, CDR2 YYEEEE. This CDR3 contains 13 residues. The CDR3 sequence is CASSSRADNSQYF. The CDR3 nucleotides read TGTGCCAGCAGCTCCCGAGCGGATAACAGTCAGTACTTC. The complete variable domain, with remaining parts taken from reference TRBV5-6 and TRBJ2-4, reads DAGVTQSPTHLIKTRGQQVTLRCSPKSGHDTVSWYQQALGQGPQFIFQYYEEEERQRGNFPDRFSGHQFPNYSSELNVNALLLGDSALYLCASSSRADNSQYFGAGTRLSVL.

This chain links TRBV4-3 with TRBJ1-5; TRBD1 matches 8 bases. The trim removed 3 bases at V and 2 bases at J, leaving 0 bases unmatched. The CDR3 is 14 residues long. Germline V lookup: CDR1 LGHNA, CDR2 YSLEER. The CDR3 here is CASSQGQGNQPQHF. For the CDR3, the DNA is TGCGCCAGCAGCCAGGGACAGGGCAATCAGCCCCAGCATTTT.

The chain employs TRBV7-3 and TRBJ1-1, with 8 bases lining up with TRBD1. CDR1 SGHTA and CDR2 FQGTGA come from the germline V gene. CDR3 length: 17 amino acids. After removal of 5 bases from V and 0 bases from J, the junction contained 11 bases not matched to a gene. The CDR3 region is CASSPGTGLNMNTEAFF. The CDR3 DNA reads TGTGCCAGCAGCCCCGGGACAGGCCTGAACATGAACACTGAAGCTTTCTTT.

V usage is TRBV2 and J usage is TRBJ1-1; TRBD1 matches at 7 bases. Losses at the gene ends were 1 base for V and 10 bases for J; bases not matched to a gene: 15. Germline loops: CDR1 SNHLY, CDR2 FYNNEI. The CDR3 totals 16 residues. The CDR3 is CASSEGMNRGSRRAFF. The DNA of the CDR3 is TGTGCCAGCAGTGAAGGGATGAACAGGGGCTCCCGACGAGCTTTCTTT.

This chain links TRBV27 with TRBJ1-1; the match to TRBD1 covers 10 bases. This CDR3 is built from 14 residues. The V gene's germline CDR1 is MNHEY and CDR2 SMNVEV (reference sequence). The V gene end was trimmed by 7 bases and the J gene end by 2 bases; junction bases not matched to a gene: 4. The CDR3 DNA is TGTGCCAGCACCCTGACAGGGGGCAACACTGAAGCTTTCTTT. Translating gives CASTLTGGNTEAFF.

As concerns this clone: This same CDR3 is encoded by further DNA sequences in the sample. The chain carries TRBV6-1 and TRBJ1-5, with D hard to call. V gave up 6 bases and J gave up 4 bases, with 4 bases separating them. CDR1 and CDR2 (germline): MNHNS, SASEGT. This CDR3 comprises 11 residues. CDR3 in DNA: TGTGCCAGCAGGGCAAATCAGCCCCAGCATTTT. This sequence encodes CASRANQPQHF.

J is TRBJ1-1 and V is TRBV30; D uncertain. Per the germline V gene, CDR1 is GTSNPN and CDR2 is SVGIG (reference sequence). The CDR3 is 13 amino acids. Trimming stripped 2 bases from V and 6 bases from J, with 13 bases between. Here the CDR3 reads CAWSRDIFSEAFF. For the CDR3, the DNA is TGTGCCTGGAGTCGTGACATATTCTCTGAAGCTTTCTTT.

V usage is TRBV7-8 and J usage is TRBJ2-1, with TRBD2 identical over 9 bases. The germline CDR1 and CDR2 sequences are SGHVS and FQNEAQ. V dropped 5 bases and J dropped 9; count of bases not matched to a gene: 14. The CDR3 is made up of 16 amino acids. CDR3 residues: CASSRGGRGGASEQFF. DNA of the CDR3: TGTGCCAGCAGCCGAGGCGGCCGCGGGGGGGCTTCTGAGCAGTTCTTC. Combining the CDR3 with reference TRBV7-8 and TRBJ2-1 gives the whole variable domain GAGVSQSPRYKVAKRGQDVALRCDPISGHVSLFWYQQALGQGPEFLTYFQNEAQLDKSGLPSDRFFAERPEGSVSTLKIQRTQQEDSAVYLCASSRGGRGGASEQFFGPGTRLTVL.

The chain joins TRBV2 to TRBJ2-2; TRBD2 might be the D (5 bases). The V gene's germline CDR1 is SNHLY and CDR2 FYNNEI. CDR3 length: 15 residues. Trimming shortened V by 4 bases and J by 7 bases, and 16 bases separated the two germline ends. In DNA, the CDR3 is TGTGCCAGCAGTGTTCTAGCCCCCGGGGTCGGGGAGCTGTTTTTT. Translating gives CASSVLAPGVGELFF.

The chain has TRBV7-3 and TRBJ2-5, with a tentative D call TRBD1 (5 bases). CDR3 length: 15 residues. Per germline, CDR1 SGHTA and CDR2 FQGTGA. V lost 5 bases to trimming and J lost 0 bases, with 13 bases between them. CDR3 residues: CASSGRSGNQETQYF. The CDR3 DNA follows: TGTGCCAGCAGCGGGCGCTCAGGGAACCAAGAGACCCAGTACTTC.

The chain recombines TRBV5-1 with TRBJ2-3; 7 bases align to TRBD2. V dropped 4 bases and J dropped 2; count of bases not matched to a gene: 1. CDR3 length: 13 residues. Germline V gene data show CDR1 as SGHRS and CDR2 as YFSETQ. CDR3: CASSRGDTDTQYF. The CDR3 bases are TGCGCCAGCAGCCGGGGGGACACAGATACGCAGTATTTT.

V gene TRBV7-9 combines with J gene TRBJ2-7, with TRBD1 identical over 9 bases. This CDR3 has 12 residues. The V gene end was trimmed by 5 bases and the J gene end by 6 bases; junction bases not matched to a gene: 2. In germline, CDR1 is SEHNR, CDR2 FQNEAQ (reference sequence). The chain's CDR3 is CASSPTGGEQYF. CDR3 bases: TGTGCCAGCAGCCCGACAGGGGGCGAGCAGTACTTC.